The rows below give T cell receptor beta chains drawn from one sample of a study of T cells in localized non-small cell lung cancer. TCRdb keeps only in-frame clones here, not all; method: immunoSEQ multiplex PCR. The repertoire holds about 40,000 clones, with approximately 83% as singletons. Material: peripheral blood, obtained before any cancer treatment. Every receptor here comes from a man aged 40-75 years with stage I lung adenocarcinoma. Both conserved end residues are part of each CDR3. Fields, in order: V gene, clone size, J gene, D gene, CDR3 protein, CDR3 DNA. The D gene is left open where the match is weak. Clone size is shown for a subset of rows, as once, few, many or a class of expanded clone.

>TRBV16|NA|TRBJ2-4|NA
CASSQTVSKNIQYF
TGTGCCAGCAGCCAAACAGTCAGCAAAAACATTCAGTACTTC
>TRBV28|NA|TRBJ2-3|NA
CASTRARDTQYF
TGTGCCAGCACCCGGGCTAGAGATACGCAGTATTTT
>TRBV11-2|NA|TRBJ2-7|NA
CASSPQGSPYEEQYF
TGTGCCAGCAGCCCCCAGGGATCCCCTTACGAGGAGCAGTACTTC
>TRBV7-2|NA|TRBJ2-4|TRBD1
CASSYQGQVGNIQYF
TGTGCCAGCAGCTATCAGGGACAGGTGGGGAACATTCAGTACTTC
>TRBV7-9|NA|TRBJ2-3|NA
CASSLSRRGTDTQYF
TGTGCCAGCAGCTTATCCAGGCGGGGCACAGATACGCAGTATTTT
>TRBV11-2|NA|TRBJ1-3|NA
CASSKGPYPHSGNTIYF
TGTGCCAGCAGCAAAGGGCCCTACCCACACTCTGGAAACACCATATATTTT
>TRBV29-1|once|TRBJ1-3|TRBD1
CSVAQTGGGNTIYF
TGCAGCGTCGCCCAGACAGGGGGTGGAAACACCATATATTTT
>TRBV2|NA|TRBJ1-2|TRBD1
CASMASGGRWYGYTF
TGTGCCAGCATGGCCTCAGGGGGGAGATGGTATGGCTACACCTTC
>TRBV5-1|NA|TRBJ2-7|NA
CASSLGTADEQYF
TGCGCCAGCAGCTTGGGGACCGCTGATGAGCAGTACTTC
>TRBV5-6|once|TRBJ1-6|NA
CASSLDRSYNSPLHF
TGTGCCAGCAGCCTCGACAGGTCCTATAATTCACCCCTCCACTTT
>TRBV9|NA|TRBJ2-5|TRBD1
CASSVEGQGEETQYF
TGTGCCAGCAGCGTAGAGGGACAGGGGGAAGAGACCCAGTACTTC
>TRBV29-1|few|TRBJ2-7|NA
CSGGSQDHHEQYF
TGCAGCGGAGGATCACAGGACCACCACGAGCAGTACTTC
>TRBV11-2|NA|TRBJ2-7|NA
CASSSYYEQYF
TGTGCCAGCAGCTCTTACTACGAGCAGTACTTC
>TRBV4-2|NA|TRBJ2-3|NA
CASSGGAEADTQYF
TGTGCCAGCAGCGGGGGGGCGGAGGCAGATACGCAGTATTTT
>TRBV15|NA|TRBJ1-1|NA
CATSRDANSLNTEAFF
TGTGCCACCAGCAGAGATGCGAACAGTTTGAACACTGAAGCTTTCTTT
>TRBV5-6|NA|TRBJ1-5|TRBD1
CASSLAGQANQPQHF
TGTGCCAGCAGCTTGGCCGGACAGGCCAATCAGCCCCAGCATTTT
>TRBV27|NA|TRBJ2-7|TRBD1
CASSLRDRGNNEQYF
TGTGCCAGCAGCCTCCGGGACAGGGGTAATAACGAGCAGTACTTC
>TRBV6-5|few|TRBJ2-7|TRBD1
CASSYGGQGPSYEQYF
TGTGCCAGCAGTTACGGTGGACAGGGTCCCTCCTACGAGCAGTACTTC
>TRBV4-1|NA|TRBJ2-1|TRBD2
CASSQHLGLAGVYNEQFF
TGCGCCAGCAGCCAACACCTCGGACTAGCGGGAGTGTACAATGAGCAGTTCTTC
>TRBV7-8|NA|TRBJ2-3|NA
CASSLFGTDTQYF
TGTGCCAGCAGCTTATTTGGGACAGATACGCAGTATTTT
>TRBV9|NA|TRBJ2-3|NA
CASSDGQLNTDTQYF
TGTGCCAGCAGCGACGGACAGCTGAACACAGATACGCAGTATTTT
>TRBV15|NA|TRBJ1-5|NA
CATSRAGGRLSNQPQHF
TGTGCCACCAGCAGAGCGGGAGGGAGATTAAGCAATCAGCCCCAGCATTTT
>TRBV7-8|NA|TRBJ1-5|TRBD1
CASSLRDRINQPQHF
TGTGCCAGCAGCCTTCGGGACAGAATAAATCAGCCCCAGCATTTT
>TRBV10-3|NA|TRBJ1-5|NA
CAISEQGNNQPQHF
TGTGCCATCAGTGAACAGGGAAACAATCAGCCCCAGCATTTT
>TRBV9|NA|TRBJ2-1|TRBD2
CASSVVLAGAYNEQFF
TGTGCCAGCAGCGTAGTTCTAGCGGGAGCCTACAATGAGCAGTTCTTC
>TRBV10-2|once|TRBJ2-3|TRBD2
CASSESRLAGGADTQYF
TGCGCCAGCAGTGAGTCTAGACTAGCGGGAGGGGCAGATACGCAGTATTTT
>TRBV4-1|NA|TRBJ1-1|NA
CASSQDWRGDTEAFF
TGCGCCAGCAGCCAAGATTGGAGGGGGGACACTGAAGCTTTCTTT
>TRBV18|NA|TRBJ1-1|TRBD1
CASSPGTGAEAFF
TGTGCCAGCTCACCTGGGACAGGAGCAGAAGCTTTCTTT
>TRBV7-2|NA|TRBJ2-3|NA
CASSFISQGDTQYF
TGTGCCAGCAGCTTTATTTCCCAAGGGGATACGCAGTATTTT
>TRBV27|NA|TRBJ2-7|TRBD1
CASSQWTGTYEQYF
TGTGCCAGCAGTCAGTGGACAGGCACCTACGAGCAGTACTTC
>TRBV7-9|once|TRBJ2-7|TRBD1
CASSLGDRGSYEQYF
TGTGCCAGCAGCTTAGGGGACAGGGGTTCCTACGAGCAGTACTTC
>TRBV2|NA|TRBJ1-1|NA
CASSVGVPEAFF
TGTGCCAGCAGTGTTGGGGTACCTGAAGCTTTCTTT
>TRBV30|NA|TRBJ2-7|NA
CAWSPGGHLFYEQYF
TGTGCCTGGAGTCCTGGGGGGCACTTGTTCTACGAGCAGTACTTC
>TRBV5-1|NA|TRBJ2-3|NA
CASSLAEVDTQYF
TGCGCCAGCAGCTTGGCCGAGGTAGATACGCAGTATTTT
>TRBV4-1|once|TRBJ2-7|NA
CASRVNRDSPYEQYF
TGCGCCAGCAGGGTAAACAGGGATTCCCCCTACGAGCAGTACTTC
>TRBV18|NA|TRBJ1-5|TRBD1
CASSQTGINNQPQHF
TGTGCCAGCTCACAGACAGGGATTAACAATCAGCCCCAGCATTTT
>TRBV10-3|NA|TRBJ2-3|TRBD2
CAINSGRDADTQYF
TGTGCCATAAATAGCGGGAGGGACGCAGATACGCAGTATTTT
>TRBV15|NA|TRBJ2-1|NA
CATSRAWGDQNEQFF
TGTGCCACCAGCAGGGCCTGGGGGGACCAGAATGAGCAGTTCTTC
>TRBV5-6|NA|TRBJ2-5|TRBD1
CASSLVGQTVQETQYF
TGTGCCAGCAGCTTGGTGGGACAGACTGTCCAAGAGACCCAGTACTTC
>TRBV7-3|NA|TRBJ2-2|NA
CASSYLGSGELFF
TGTGCCAGCAGCTACCTAGGGAGCGGGGAGCTGTTTTTT
>TRBV4-3|NA|TRBJ2-7|TRBD1
CASSRDPGQGSYEQYF
TGCGCCAGCAGCCGAGACCCGGGACAGGGATCCTACGAGCAGTACTTC
>TRBV7-2|NA|TRBJ1-6|NA
CASNRNNSPLHF
TGTGCCAGCAATCGAAATAATTCACCCCTCCACTTT
>TRBV7-2|NA|TRBJ2-7|NA
CASSFGTLNYEQYF
TGTGCCAGCAGCTTCGGGACTCTTAATTACGAGCAGTACTTC
>TRBV5-6|once|TRBJ1-1|NA
CASSKRGGNTEAFF
TGTGCCAGCAGCAAACGGGGAGGGAACACTGAAGCTTTCTTT
>TRBV7-9|NA|TRBJ2-7|NA
CASSLVTGSVNEQYF
TGTGCCAGCAGCTTAGTAACCGGTTCAGTGAACGAGCAGTACTTC
>TRBV19|once|TRBJ1-2|NA
CASSSSELHYGYTF
TGTGCCAGTAGTAGCAGCGAATTGCACTATGGCTACACCTTC
>TRBV10-3|NA|TRBJ2-1|NA
CAISQDPIFPNNEQFF
TGTGCCATCAGCCAAGACCCAATCTTCCCTAACAATGAGCAGTTCTTC
>TRBV9|few|TRBJ2-5|NA
CASSPDLGQMETQYF
TGTGCCAGCAGCCCAGACCTCGGGCAGATGGAGACCCAGTACTTC
>TRBV4-2|NA|TRBJ2-3|TRBD2
CASSQVLAGGTDTQYF
TGTGCCAGCAGCCAAGTACTAGCGGGAGGGACAGATACGCAGTATTTT
>TRBV11-2|few|TRBJ1-2|TRBD1
CASSIGTALAF
TGTGCCAGCAGCATCGGGACAGCACTCGCCTTC
>TRBV11-2|NA|TRBJ2-5|NA
CASSFKGGAAETQYF
TGTGCCAGCAGCTTCAAAGGGGGGGCGGCGGAGACCCAGTACTTC
>TRBV10-2|NA|TRBJ2-1|NA
CASSEGVNEQFF
TGCGCCAGCAGTGAAGGGGTAAATGAGCAGTTCTTC
>TRBV2|NA|TRBJ1-1|NA
CASRPTGSNTEAFF
TGTGCCAGCAGACCTACAGGGAGTAACACTGAAGCTTTCTTT
>TRBV4-3|few|TRBJ2-7|NA
CASSQEIYLYEQYF
TGCGCCAGCAGCCAAGAGATTTACCTCTACGAGCAGTACTTC